This T cell receptor (beta chain) was identified during a study of T-cell reconstitution after alpha-beta-depleted transplantation in children. Study outcomes and limitations: By one year post-transplant, T-cell counts and diversity largely arose from T cells that were newly produced. High day-60 TCRbeta diversity in some patients came from surviving recipient T cells and thymic progenitors. The origin of alpha-beta T cells about two months after transplant was reportedly several hundred expanded graft clones.

The V segment lost 10 bases and the J segment 12 bases; nucleotides outside the gene matches: 9. The CDR3 runs 11 residues. Preparing the TCRbeta library involved the use of unique molecular identifiers. TCRdb analysed the PCR reads with MiXCR anew, one entry per CDR3 protein. Of roughly 220,000 distinct CDR3 sequences in the sample, approximately 8.4% were seen once. A remark on this clonotype: Antigen specificity is unknown. A much more abundant neighbour one base away suggests this may be a read error.

The origin of this receptor is a male patient aged 2-9 years who had a stem cell transplant for acute myeloid leukemia, so the T cells may come from the graft donor. The V call is TRBV12-3 or TRBV12-4, the J call TRBJ2-1; the match to TRBD2 covers 7 bases. This sample comprised PBMCs, mostly from graft donor cells, obtained 360 days after TCRalphabeta/CD19-depleted stem cell transplant. CDR3 sequence (DNA): TGTGCCAACAGCACATTAGCGGGGCAGTTCTTC. Translation gives CANSTLAGQFF.